This record looks at one TCR beta chain sequence and its context. This sample was included in a study of T cell responses to AZD1222 COVID-19 vaccine. The repertoire was sequenced with immunoSEQ multiplex PCR; TCRdb's copy has only in-frame clones and lacks some. This table holds some 140,000 clones, about nine tenths found once. This receptor was identified in an adult in good health. This specimen consisted of peripheral blood, obtained on day 0 of AZD1222 vaccination.

Here the CDR3 DNA reads TGTGCCAGCAGTTATGGGGAATTTAATTCACCCCTCCACTTT. Its translation: CASSYGEFNSPLHF. The gene calls are TRBV6-5 and TRBJ1-6, with no clear D. The V gene's germline CDR1 is MNHEY and CDR2 SVGAGI. The CDR3 extends over 14 amino acids. The germline V and J ends were trimmed by 3 bases and 6 bases, with 9 bases remaining between them.